This T cell receptor (beta chain) originates from a study of Ad26.COV2.S vaccination and SARS-CoV-2 variants. Trimming cost V 3 bases and J 6 bases; bases outside gene matches: 5. The CDR3 loop spans 14 amino acids. Germline CDR1 is SGHRS and CDR2 is YFSETQ. This clone was seen once. Assay used: immunoSEQ multiplex PCR; TCRdb lists only in-frame clones, some missing. The sample gives 97,000 or so clones, over 60% of which show up once; about 18% is in the top ten. V gene TRBV5-1 combines with J gene TRBJ1-2; 10 bases fit TRBD1. The material sequenced was peripheral blood, taken after recovery from COVID-19. This TCR was sampled from a human donor who had recovered from COVID-19. The CDR3 spells CASSSSGTGDGYTF. CDR3 bases: TGCGCCAGCAGCTCATCCGGGACAGGGGATGGCTACACCTTC.